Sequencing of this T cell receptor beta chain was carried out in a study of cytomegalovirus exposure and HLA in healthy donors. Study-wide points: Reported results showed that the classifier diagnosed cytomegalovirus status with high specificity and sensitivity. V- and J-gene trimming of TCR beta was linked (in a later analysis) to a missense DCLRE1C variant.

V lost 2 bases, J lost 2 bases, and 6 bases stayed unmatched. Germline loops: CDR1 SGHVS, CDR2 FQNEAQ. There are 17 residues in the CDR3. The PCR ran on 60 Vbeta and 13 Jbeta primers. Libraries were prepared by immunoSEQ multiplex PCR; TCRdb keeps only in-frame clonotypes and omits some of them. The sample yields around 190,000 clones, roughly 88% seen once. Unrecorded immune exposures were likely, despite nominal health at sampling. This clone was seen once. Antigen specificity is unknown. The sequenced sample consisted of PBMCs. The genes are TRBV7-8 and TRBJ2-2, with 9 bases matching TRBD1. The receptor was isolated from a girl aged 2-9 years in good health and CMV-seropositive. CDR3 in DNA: TGTGCCAGCAGCTTACCCCGAACAGGGGGCAACACCGGGGAGCTGTTTTTT. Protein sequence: CASSLPRTGGNTGELFF.